Listed here are 14 T cell receptor beta chains from one sample, sequenced in a study of blood T cell repertoires in COVID-19. The assay was immunoSEQ multiplex PCR, and TCRdb's table has in-frame clones only and misses some. This sample has fewer than 500,000 clones, with roughly nine tenths found just once. The sequenced sample consisted of PBMCs or T cells enriched from blood (not recorded which). These receptor sequences come from a man aged 25-45 years who had recovered from COVID-19.

The chain uses TRBV3-1 (or the pseudogene TRBV3-2) and TRBJ1-4; 7 bases align to TRBD1. The J segment lost 14 bases and the V segment lost 3 bases, leaving 6 bases of the junction unmatched. The germline gives CDR1 LGHDT, CDR2 YNNKEL (reference sequence). The CDR3 has 12 residues. This CDR3 is CASSHPTGVLFF. CDR3 sequence (DNA): TGTGCCAGCAGCCATCCTACAGGGGTGCTGTTTTTT.

The gene calls are TRBV14 and TRBJ1-6; D gene uncertain. The V gene's germline CDR1 is SGHDN and CDR2 FVKESK. Between the trimmed V and J ends, which lost 0 bases and 4 bases, there was a span of 7 bases. The CDR3 has 15 amino acids. The CDR3 region has the DNA TGTGCCAGCAGCCAAGATCACGGGTATAATTCACCCCTCCACTTT. Translation: CASSQDHGYNSPLHF.

This clone was detected a few times. This chain joins TRBV6-6 and TRBJ1-4; 8 bases fit TRBD1. Trimming cost V 5 bases and J 7 bases; bases outside gene matches: 6. CDR1 and CDR2 (germline): MNHNY, SVGAGI (reference sequence). This CDR3 has 14 residues. CDR3 loop: CASSDDRGIEKLFF. The CDR3 region has the DNA TGTGCCAGCAGTGATGACAGGGGTATTGAAAAACTGTTTTTT.

The V gene is TRBV28, the J gene TRBJ2-7, with D uncertain. The V end lost 8 bases, the J end lost 2 bases, and 13 bases lay between the germline ends. There are 13 residues in the CDR3. The V gene's germline CDR1 is MDHEN and CDR2 SYDVKM. Here the CDR3 reads CASFSQYPYEQYF. CDR3 bases: TGTGCCAGCTTCTCCCAGTATCCCTACGAGCAGTACTTC.

The chain joins TRBV11-3 to TRBJ2-7; 7 nucleotides match TRBD2. Germline V gene sequence: CDR1 SGHNT, CDR2 YENEEA. The CDR3 totals 21 residues. V gave up 0 bases and J gave up 2 bases; unmatched junction bases: 22. This CDR3 is CASSLDLSQSLAEFIPYEQYF. The CDR3 nucleotides read TGTGCCAGCAGCTTAGACTTATCACAGTCGCTAGCGGAGTTTATCCCCTACGAGCAGTACTTC.

This clone was counted between two and nine times. This sequence joins TRBV10-2 and TRBJ1-1; the D gene is possibly TRBD1 (6 bases). CDR1 is WSHSY and CDR2 is SAAADI in the germline V gene. The V and J ends lost 9 bases and 4 bases respectively, with 9 bases between them. CDR3 length equals 11 residues. The CDR3 DNA reads as TGCGCCAGTTTAGGGGGCACTGAAGCTTTCTTT. Protein sequence: CASLGGTEAFF.

The chain combines TRBV9 with TRBJ1-2; D ambiguous. Looked up from germline, CDR1 is SGDLS and CDR2 is YYNGEE. This CDR3 is built from 16 residues. V lost 0 bases and J lost 3, with 15 bases in between. The CDR3 here is CASSVGGGWGDYGYTF. The DNA for the CDR3 is TGTGCCAGCAGCGTAGGAGGAGGATGGGGAGACTATGGCTACACCTTC.

The chain couples TRBV28 to TRBJ1-1; weak D call: TRBD1 (5 bases). The CDR3 extends over 15 amino acids. Germline CDR1 MDHEN, CDR2 SYDVKM. V was trimmed by 5 bases and J by 4 bases, leaving 17 bases between them. CDR3 nucleotides: TGTGCCAGCAGTGGGAGGGGAGGGGCGAGCACTGAAGCTTTCTTT. This gives the protein CASSGRGGASTEAFF.

The chain is built from TRBV14 and TRBJ2-7, with 10 bases aligning to TRBD2. This CDR3 is 14 amino acids long. V gave up 8 bases and J gave up 3 bases; unmatched junction bases: 7. The germline V gene encodes CDR1 SGHDN and CDR2 FVKESK. This CDR3 is CASAPGLASYEQYF. In nucleotides, the CDR3 is TGTGCCAGCGCACCGGGACTAGCGAGCTACGAGCAGTACTTC. Using reference TRBV14 and TRBJ2-7 for the parts outside the CDR3, the full variable domain is EAGVTQFPSHSVIEKGQTVTLRCDPISGHDNLYWYRRVMGKEIKFLLHFVKESKQDESGMPNNRFLAERTGGTYSTLKVQPAELEDSGVYFCASAPGLASYEQYFGPGTRLTVT.

V usage is TRBV3-1 (or the pseudogene TRBV3-2) and J usage is TRBJ2-7; a possible D gene is TRBD2 (5 bases). CDR3 size: 12 residues. The germline CDR1 and CDR2 sequences are LGHDT and YNNKEL (reference sequence). Trimming removed 9 bases from V and 0 bases from J, with 9 bases in between. CDR3 sequence: CASEGSSYEQYF. CDR3 nucleotide sequence: TGTGCCAGTGAGGGCAGCTCCTACGAGCAGTACTTC.

The genes are TRBV6-4 and TRBJ2-1; 9 bases are shared with TRBD2. CDR3 length: 15 amino acids. Germline values: CDR1 MRHNA, CDR2 SNTAGT. V lost 6 bases, J lost 0 bases, and 3 bases stayed unmatched. DNA for the CDR3: TGTGCCAGCAGCCGTAGCGGGAGCTCCTACAATGAGCAGTTCTTC. It codes for CASSRSGSSYNEQFF.

The chain recombines TRBV14 with TRBJ2-7; D unresolved. There are 14 residues in the CDR3. The V gene's germline CDR1 is SGHDN and CDR2 FVKESK. Trimming left V 3 bases short and J 2 bases short, with 11 bases between. CDR3 in amino acids: CASSHYPVPYEQYF. DNA of the CDR3: TGTGCCAGCAGCCACTACCCGGTCCCCTACGAGCAGTACTTC.

CDR3 amino acids: CASSPYLTGIAGQPQHF. CDR3 DNA: TGTGCCAGCAGCCCGTACCTTACAGGGATAGCGGGTCAGCCCCAGCATTTT. V and J are TRBV5-5 and TRBJ1-5, with a possible D match to TRBD1 (6 bases). This CDR3 region has 17 residues. Trimming removed 4 bases from V and 6 bases from J, with 23 bases in between. Per the germline V gene, CDR1 is SGHKS and CDR2 is YYEKEE (reference sequence).

The rearrangement uses TRBV27 and TRBJ2-7; 7 bases are shared with TRBD2. Germline CDR1 MNHEY, CDR2 SMNVEV (reference sequence). The CDR3 loop spans 12 amino acids. J was trimmed by 2 bases and V by 10 bases; bases with no gene match: 5. The CDR3 nucleotides are TGTGCCACCGGACTAGTAGCCTACGAGCAGTACTTC. As protein: CATGLVAYEQYF.